The 9 T cell receptor beta chains given below trace back to one sample, sequenced in a study of early T cells in non-severe SARS-CoV-2 infection. TCRdb itself ran the 5' RACE reads through MiXCR, one entry per CDR3 protein. The table shows tens of thousands of distinct CDR3 sequences, with 12% occurring only once. The sequenced sample consisted of whole blood. These receptors were taken from an adult who was a healthcare worker with PCR-confirmed SARS-CoV-2 infection or an uninfected control (not recorded which).

The chain uses TRBV9 and TRBJ2-1, with D maybe TRBD2 (6 bases). The germline V gene has CDR1 SGDLS and CDR2 YYNGEE. The V end lost 0 bases, the J end lost 6 bases, and 16 bases lay between the germline ends. The CDR3 extends over 16 amino acids. CDR3 in DNA: TGTGCCAGCAGCGTAGGCCGAGAGGGACTTATCAATGAGCAGTTCTTC. Its protein is CASSVGREGLINEQFF.

A few counts support this clonotype. The chain links TRBV12-2 to TRBJ2-7; the table's D call of TRBD1 was not tested on the DNA. TRBV12-2 is recorded as a pseudogene. CDR3 length: 16 amino acids. CDR3 region: CASRLGEGENSYEQYF. As DNA, the CDR3 is TGTGCAAGTCGCTTAGGCGAGGGGGAAAACTCCTACGAGCAGTACTTC.

V and J are TRBV6-6 and TRBJ2-2, with TRBD2 matching over 13 bases. The V segment lost 5 bases and the J segment 5 bases; nucleotides outside the gene matches: 2. The CDR3 runs to 15 residues. CDR1 and CDR2 from the germline V gene are MNHNY and SVGAGI (reference sequence). CDR3 bases: TGTGCCAGCAGTGGGACTAGCGGGGTGACCGGGGAGCTGTTTTTT. Translation: CASSGTSGVTGELFF.

This clonotype has ten or more counts. The chain recombines TRBV12-3 or TRBV12-4 with TRBJ2-3; 13 nucleotides line up with TRBD2. With 3 bases clipped from V and 1 base from J, the junction kept 1 base outside the gene matches. CDR3 length: 16 amino acids. The DNA for the CDR3 is TGTGCCAGCAGTTTGACTAGCGGGGGGCGCACAGATACGCAGTATTTT. Protein product: CASSLTSGGRTDTQYF.

This clonotype was recorded a few times. The gene calls are TRBV12-3 or TRBV12-4 and TRBJ2-4; 13 nucleotides agree with TRBD2. The CDR3 loop spans 18 amino acids. V was clipped by 6 bases and J by 0 bases; unmatched bases: 8. In DNA, the CDR3 is TGTGCCAGCAGCCTTTGGACTAGCGGGAGCTTAGCCAAAAACATTCAGTACTTC. This codes for CASSLWTSGSLAKNIQYF.

This clonotype occurred a few times. The rearrangement joins TRBV19 to TRBJ2-2, with 7 bases fitting TRBD2. V trimming: 7 bases; J trimming: 4 bases; junction bases outside the gene matches: 15. CDR3 length: 17 residues. Germline V gene data show CDR1 as LNHDA and CDR2 as SQIVND (reference sequence). For the CDR3, the DNA is TGTGCCAGTACCCCTTTTCGGGGAGGGATTCTCACCGGGGAGCTGTTTTTT. It specifies CASTPFRGGILTGELFF.

This chain uses TRBV7-9 with TRBJ2-7; tentatively, D is TRBD2 (5 bases). Trimming removed 5 bases from V and 5 bases from J, with 22 bases in between. The CDR3 consists of 16 residues. The V gene's germline CDR1 is SEHNR and CDR2 FQNEAQ (reference sequence). CDR3 coding DNA: TGTGCCAGCAGCCCCGCCCGGATGGCGGGTACGAACGAGCAGTACTTC. Protein sequence: CASSPARMAGTNEQYF.

The J gene is TRBJ1-2, the V gene TRBV20-1; TRBD1 matches 8 bases. Germline-derived CDR1 and CDR2 are DFQATT and SNEGSKA (reference sequence). The CDR3 loop spans 15 amino acids. The ends lost 0 bases at V and 7 bases at J; junction bases unmatched: 10. CDR3 sequence (DNA): TGCAGTGCTAGAGATTCTGGACAGGGAATGGGTGGCTACACCTTC. The encoded protein is CSARDSGQGMGGYTF.

The V gene is TRBV7-2, the J gene TRBJ2-5; 7 bases match TRBD1. The CDR3 consists of 14 residues. V gave up 2 bases and J gave up 2 bases; unmatched junction bases: 2. Germline CDR1 reads SGHTA; CDR2 reads FQGNSA. The CDR3, as DNA: TGTGCCAGCAGCTTAAGGGGGCGTCAAGAGACCCAGTACTTC. It translates to CASSLRGRQETQYF. Filled out from reference TRBV7-2 and TRBJ2-5, the complete variable domain reads GAGVSQSPSNKVTEKGKDVELRCDPISGHTALYWYRQSLGQGLEFLIYFQGNSAPDKSGLPSDRFSAERTGGSVSTLTIQRTQQEDSAVYLCASSLRGRQETQYFGPGTRLLVL.